This is a list of T cell receptor beta chains from one sample in a study of shared clonotypes between healthy human individuals. The repertoire was sequenced with immunoSEQ multiplex PCR; TCRdb's copy has only in-frame clones and lacks some. The data hold about 2.1 million clones, with roughly 93% observed a single time. Sequenced: naive CD8+ T cells from PBMCs. These receptors were collected from a man aged 18-30 years in good health. Some clones in this sample may be carry-over from other donors' samples. Both conserved end residues are part of each CDR3. Fields, in order: J gene, clone size, D gene, V gene, CDR3 protein, CDR3 DNA. The D gene is left open where the match is weak. Clone size is shown for a subset of rows, as once, few, many or a class of expanded clone.

j_call: TRBJ1-3
clone_size: -
d_call: -
v_call: TRBV9
cdr3_aa: CASSVEPKRDTIYF
cdr3_nt: TGTGCCAGCAGCGTAGAACCTAAAAGGGACACCATATATTTT

j_call: TRBJ1-1
clone_size: -
d_call: -
v_call: TRBV9
cdr3_aa: CASTYPEGMNTEAFF
cdr3_nt: TGTGCCAGCACCTACCCGGAGGGGATGAACACTGAAGCTTTCTTT

j_call: TRBJ1-5
clone_size: -
d_call: TRBD1
v_call: TRBV19
cdr3_aa: CASSGRRGYSNQPQHF
cdr3_nt: TGTGCCAGTAGTGGGCGCAGGGGGTATAGCAATCAGCCCCAGCATTTT

j_call: TRBJ2-7
clone_size: -
d_call: TRBD1
v_call: TRBV5-1
cdr3_aa: CASSSANRGNEQYF
cdr3_nt: TGCGCCAGCAGCTCGGCAAACAGGGGGAACGAGCAGTACTTC

j_call: TRBJ2-5
clone_size: -
d_call: -
v_call: TRBV7-9
cdr3_aa: CASSFLPRETQYF
cdr3_nt: TGTGCCAGCAGCTTCCTGCCTCGGGAGACCCAGTACTTC

j_call: TRBJ1-1
clone_size: -
d_call: -
v_call: TRBV11-1
cdr3_aa: CASSLEGWNTEAFF
cdr3_nt: TGTGCCAGCAGCTTAGAGGGTTGGAACACTGAAGCTTTCTTT

j_call: TRBJ1-2
clone_size: -
d_call: TRBD1
v_call: TRBV4-1
cdr3_aa: CASSQGTGANYGYTF
cdr3_nt: TGCGCCAGCAGCCAAGGGACAGGGGCCAACTATGGCTACACCTTC

j_call: TRBJ2-6
clone_size: once
d_call: -
v_call: TRBV28
cdr3_aa: CASSFWISGANVLTF
cdr3_nt: TGTGCCAGCAGTTTTTGGATCTCTGGGGCCAACGTCCTGACTTTC

j_call: TRBJ2-4
clone_size: few
d_call: -
v_call: TRBV28
cdr3_aa: CASSLARRAIQYF
cdr3_nt: TGTGCCAGCAGTTTGGCCAGACGGGCAATTCAGTACTTC

j_call: TRBJ2-2
clone_size: -
d_call: -
v_call: TRBV15
cdr3_aa: CATLEKGGTGELFF
cdr3_nt: TGTGCCACCCTCGAGAAAGGGGGCACCGGGGAGCTGTTTTTT

j_call: TRBJ2-7
clone_size: -
d_call: TRBD2
v_call: TRBV7-2
cdr3_aa: CASSFSGRAYEQYF
cdr3_nt: TGTGCCAGCAGCTTCTCCGGGAGGGCCTACGAGCAGTACTTC

j_call: TRBJ1-2
clone_size: -
d_call: TRBD1
v_call: TRBV15
cdr3_aa: CATSPTGGASGYTF
cdr3_nt: TGTGCCACCAGTCCGACAGGGGGCGCGAGTGGCTACACCTTC

j_call: TRBJ1-2
clone_size: -
d_call: -
v_call: TRBV5-8
cdr3_aa: CASSLGYNYGYTF
cdr3_nt: TGTGCCAGCAGCTTAGGGTACAACTATGGCTACACCTTC

j_call: TRBJ1-6
clone_size: -
d_call: -
v_call: TRBV13
cdr3_aa: CASSSAAGLGSPLHF
cdr3_nt: TGTGCCAGCAGCTCCGCTGCAGGTTTGGGATCACCCCTCCACTTT

j_call: TRBJ2-1
clone_size: -
d_call: TRBD1
v_call: TRBV5-1
cdr3_aa: CASSFDRASPEQFF
cdr3_nt: TGCGCCAGCAGCTTCGACAGGGCCAGTCCTGAGCAGTTCTTC

j_call: TRBJ2-7
clone_size: once
d_call: TRBD1
v_call: TRBV5-1
cdr3_aa: CASSLAQRTGFYEQYF
cdr3_nt: TGCGCCAGCAGCTTGGCGCAAAGGACAGGATTCTACGAGCAGTACTTC

j_call: TRBJ2-7
clone_size: -
d_call: -
v_call: TRBV4-1
cdr3_aa: CASSQRVASGSYEQYF
cdr3_nt: TGCGCCAGCAGCCAAAGAGTCGCCAGTGGTTCCTACGAGCAGTACTTC

j_call: TRBJ2-1
clone_size: -
d_call: -
v_call: TRBV29-1
cdr3_aa: CSAAFGLGYNEQFF
cdr3_nt: TGCAGCGCAGCTTTTGGGCTCGGCTACAATGAGCAGTTCTTC

j_call: TRBJ2-7
clone_size: -
d_call: TRBD2
v_call: TRBV7-8
cdr3_aa: CASSLGAGGYEQYF
cdr3_nt: TGTGCCAGCAGCTTAGGGGCGGGAGGTTACGAGCAGTACTTC

j_call: TRBJ2-5
clone_size: -
d_call: -
v_call: TRBV9
cdr3_aa: CASSVPEGGQETQYF
cdr3_nt: TGTGCCAGCAGCGTCCCCGAGGGGGGCCAAGAGACCCAGTACTTC

j_call: TRBJ2-7
clone_size: -
d_call: TRBD2
v_call: TRBV11-2
cdr3_aa: CASSLSASGDYEQYF
cdr3_nt: TGTGCCAGCAGCTTATCCGCTAGCGGAGATTACGAGCAGTACTTC

j_call: TRBJ1-1
clone_size: few
d_call: -
v_call: TRBV27
cdr3_aa: CASRTRENTEAFF
cdr3_nt: TGTGCCAGCAGAACGAGGGAGAACACTGAAGCTTTCTTT

j_call: TRBJ2-1
clone_size: -
d_call: -
v_call: TRBV28
cdr3_aa: CASSLVGLNEQFF
cdr3_nt: TGTGCCAGCAGTTTAGTGGGCCTAAATGAGCAGTTCTTC

j_call: TRBJ2-3
clone_size: -
d_call: TRBD2
v_call: TRBV7-9
cdr3_aa: CASSLRLAGVPDTQYF
cdr3_nt: TGTGCCAGCAGCTTAAGGCTAGCGGGAGTCCCAGATACGCAGTATTTT

j_call: TRBJ2-1
clone_size: -
d_call: TRBD2
v_call: TRBV10-2
cdr3_aa: CASSVNSGRGTYNEQFF
cdr3_nt: TGCGCCAGCAGTGTGAATAGCGGGAGGGGGACCTACAATGAGCAGTTCTTC

j_call: TRBJ1-1
clone_size: few
d_call: -
v_call: TRBV5-4
cdr3_aa: CASSLGSETEAFF
cdr3_nt: TGTGCCAGCAGCTTGGGTTCAGAAACTGAAGCTTTCTTT

j_call: TRBJ1-2
clone_size: -
d_call: -
v_call: TRBV5-5
cdr3_aa: CASSPPGGVPNYGYTF
cdr3_nt: TGTGCCAGCAGCCCTCCCGGGGGTGTGCCTAACTATGGCTACACCTTC

j_call: TRBJ2-2
clone_size: -
d_call: TRBD2
v_call: TRBV7-8
cdr3_aa: CASSLAFMGLAGSIPTGELFF
cdr3_nt: TGTGCCAGCAGCTTAGCGTTTATGGGACTAGCGGGATCCATCCCCACCGGGGAGCTGTTTTTT

j_call: TRBJ1-2
clone_size: -
d_call: -
v_call: TRBV2
cdr3_aa: CASSLDPGSPLLNYGYTF
cdr3_nt: TGTGCCAGCAGTTTGGACCCCGGGTCCCCCCTACTCAACTATGGCTACACCTTC

j_call: TRBJ2-6
clone_size: -
d_call: -
v_call: TRBV13
cdr3_aa: CASSSRGAVSGANVLTF
cdr3_nt: TGTGCCAGCAGCAGTCGGGGGGCGGTCTCTGGGGCCAACGTCCTGACTTTC

j_call: TRBJ2-7
clone_size: -
d_call: -
v_call: TRBV6-1
cdr3_aa: CASSDTSWYEQYF
cdr3_nt: TGTGCCAGCAGTGACACTAGCTGGTACGAGCAGTACTTC

j_call: TRBJ2-1
clone_size: -
d_call: -
v_call: TRBV6-5
cdr3_aa: CASSYSSGEYHNEQFF
cdr3_nt: TGTGCCAGCAGTTACTCGTCGGGGGAGTACCACAATGAGCAGTTCTTC

j_call: TRBJ1-1
clone_size: -
d_call: -
v_call: TRBV28
cdr3_aa: CATGADWGSGTEAFF
cdr3_nt: TGTGCCACCGGGGCCGATTGGGGTTCGGGCACTGAAGCTTTCTTT

j_call: TRBJ2-2
clone_size: -
d_call: TRBD2
v_call: TRBV13
cdr3_aa: CASSLVSGRATTGELFF
cdr3_nt: TGTGCCAGCAGCTTAGTTAGCGGGAGGGCCACGACCGGGGAGCTGTTTTTT

j_call: TRBJ2-1
clone_size: -
d_call: TRBD1
v_call: TRBV27
cdr3_aa: CASSLRQGGNEQFF
cdr3_nt: TGTGCCAGCAGTTTAAGACAGGGGGGCAATGAGCAGTTCTTC

j_call: TRBJ2-1
clone_size: -
d_call: TRBD2
v_call: TRBV2
cdr3_aa: CASSERTSGSRDEQFF
cdr3_nt: TGTGCCAGCAGTGAAAGGACTAGCGGGAGCAGGGATGAGCAGTTCTTC

j_call: TRBJ2-7
clone_size: -
d_call: -
v_call: TRBV5-4
cdr3_aa: CASSFHRYEQYF
cdr3_nt: TGTGCCAGCAGCTTTCACCGTTACGAGCAGTACTTC